This T cell receptor (beta chain) came from a study of cytomegalovirus exposure and HLA in healthy donors. Study-level points and caveats: Prior analysis indicated that the majority of TCR beta V segments exhibited productivity approximately 87% or approximately 30% of the time. A later analysis, which compared TCR beta chains of equal frequency, found the HLA-associated ones more clonally expanded.

This clone was seen a few times. Antigen unknown. Germline CDR1 is MDHEN and CDR2 is SYDVKM. V lost 6 bases, J lost 2 bases, and 7 bases stayed unmatched. This CDR3 has 14 amino acids. This PCR relied on a set of 60 Vbeta primers and 13 Jbeta primers. TCRdb's table, derived via immunoSEQ multiplex PCR, lists solely in-frame clones and lacks some. The sample lists about 70,000 clones, 70% to 85% seen once, with 10% to 12% in the top ten. The sample consisted of PBMCs. The TCR sequence derives from a human donor in good health. The chain carries TRBV28 and TRBJ2-7, with 7 bases aligning to TRBD2. This CDR3 is CASRIAGTTYEQYF. CDR3 coding DNA: TGTGCCAGCAGAATAGCGGGCACAACCTACGAGCAGTACTTC. The variable domain in full, with the rest retrieved from reference TRBV28 and TRBJ2-7, is DVKVTQSSRYLVKRTGEKVFLECVQDMDHENMFWYRQDPGLGLRLIYFSYDVKMKEKGDIPEGYSVSREKKERFSLILESASTNQTSMYLCASRIAGTTYEQYFGPGTRLTVT.